Listed below are T cell receptor beta chains from one sample, sequenced in a study of persistence of HIV-infected CD4 T cells. These receptors' targets are unknown. The table came from immunoSEQ multiplex PCR; TCRdb's copy has only in-frame clones and leaves some out. The sample lists 36,000 or so clones, 82% occurring once. This specimen was cultured CD4+ T cells from PBMCs, taken from a patient who received antiretroviral therapy. These receptors all come from an adult with HIV. The donor label of this sample is uncertain. The CDR3 runs from the conserved cysteine through the conserved F or W. Each record gives: D gene, clone size, J gene, V gene, CDR3 DNA, CDR3 protein. A D gene is named only where the DNA matches it firmly. The listing skips clone size in some rows; elsewhere it reads once, few, many or a size class.

NA	NA	TRBJ2-1	TRBV5-1	TGCGCCAGCAGCCCTTTTGAGACTACAGACAATGAGCAGTTCTTC	CASSPFETTDNEQFF
NA	few	TRBJ1-2	TRBV4-2	TGTGCCAGCAGCCAAGATAATAATGCAGACTATGGCTACACCTTC	CASSQDNNADYGYTF
NA	NA	TRBJ1-1	TRBV6-1	TGTGCCAGCAGTGACGGGGGGTCGGGCACTGAAGCTTTCTTT	CASSDGGSGTEAFF
TRBD1	NA	TRBJ2-5	TRBV19	TGTGCCAGTAGTCCGGCAAGGACAGGGGCAGAGACCCAGTACTTC	CASSPARTGAETQYF
TRBD1	NA	TRBJ2-2	TRBV2	TGTGCCAGCAGTCCGCGGACAGGGGGACACACCGGGGAGCTGTTTTTT	CASSPRTGGHTGELFF
TRBD1	NA	TRBJ1-2	TRBV30	TGTGCCTGGAGTGCTACAGGGGTATGGACCTTC	CAWSATGVWTF
NA	NA	TRBJ1-5	TRBV4-1	TGCGCCAGCAGCCAAGGGCCGGGCCTACCCAATCAGCCCCAGCATTTT	CASSQGPGLPNQPQHF
TRBD1	NA	TRBJ1-3	TRBV10-3	TGTGCCATCGCTACGGGACAGAGCTCTGGAAACACCATATATTTT	CAIATGQSSGNTIYF
NA	NA	TRBJ2-5	TRBV24-1	TGTGCCACCAAAGACAGCTACCAAGAGACCCAGTACTTC	CATKDSYQETQYF
NA	NA	TRBJ1-3	TRBV4-1	TGCGCCAGCGGAGACACATTCTCTGGAAACACCATATATTTT	CASGDTFSGNTIYF
TRBD1	NA	TRBJ1-2	TRBV11-1	TGTGCCAGCAGCCGGACAGGGAATGGCTACACCTTC	CASSRTGNGYTF
TRBD1	NA	TRBJ2-2	TRBV6-5	TGTGCCAGCAGTTCCCCGACAGGGGGCGACACCGGGGAGCTGTTTTTT	CASSSPTGGDTGELFF
NA	NA	TRBJ2-2	TRBV5-1	TGCGCCAGCAGCTTGACCGGGACCTCGAACACCGGGGAGCTGTTTTTT	CASSLTGTSNTGELFF
TRBD2	NA	TRBJ2-3	TRBV7-9	TGTGCCAGCAGCCGATCTAGCGGGGGGGGCACAGATACGCAGTATTTT	CASSRSSGGGTDTQYF
NA	NA	TRBJ1-1	TRBV7-2	TGTGCCAGCAGCTTATCACGATCCACTGAAGCTTTCTTT	CASSLSRSTEAFF
NA	NA	TRBJ2-3	TRBV7-6	TGTGCCAGCAGCCAATATTCGACTGGCAGCACAGATACGCAGTATTTT	CASSQYSTGSTDTQYF
NA	NA	TRBJ1-1	TRBV5-1	TGCGCCAGCAGCTGGGAGACAGTGGGGGGAGCTTTCTTT	CASSWETVGGAFF
NA	NA	TRBJ1-1	TRBV7-9	TGTGCCAGCAGCTCCCCGCGGGACAACCCAAACACTGAAGCTTTCTTT	CASSSPRDNPNTEAFF
TRBD1	NA	TRBJ1-2	TRBV6-5	TGTGCCAGCAGTTACTTCCTCCAGGGGGTCGGTGGCTACACCTTC	CASSYFLQGVGGYTF
NA	NA	TRBJ2-1	TRBV7-2	TGTGCCAGCAGCTGGGGACTGGCCTACAATGAGCAGTTCTTC	CASSWGLAYNEQFF
NA	NA	TRBJ2-2	TRBV30	TGTGCCTGGAGGTCCGGCTACACCGGGGAGCTGTTTTTT	CAWRSGYTGELFF
TRBD1	NA	TRBJ2-7	TRBV20-1	TGCAGTGCTAGTAACAGGGGGTCCTCCTACGAGCAGTACTTC	CSASNRGSSYEQYF
TRBD1	NA	TRBJ1-1	TRBV30	TGTGCCTGGGGACAGGGGGATGATGAAGCTTTCTTT	CAWGQGDDEAFF
NA	medium-sized	TRBJ1-1	TRBV14	TGTGCCAGCAGCCCCTCCTTGACACTTACTGAAGCTTTCTTT	CASSPSLTLTEAFF
TRBD2	NA	TRBJ2-3	TRBV7-9	TGTGCCAGCAGCTTGTATAGCGGGGGGCCCACAGATACGCAGTATTTT	CASSLYSGGPTDTQYF
NA	NA	TRBJ1-2	TRBV6-5	TGTGCCAGCAGTAGCGGGACCTTGGATGGCTACACCTTC	CASSSGTLDGYTF
NA	NA	TRBJ1-2	TRBV5-1	TGCGCCAGCACCTTGGCCTCACGGGTTGGCTATGGCTACACCTTC	CASTLASRVGYGYTF
TRBD2	NA	TRBJ2-3	TRBV30	TGTGCCTGGGAACGGGGGGGCCGCGCTACGCAGTATTTT	CAWERGGRATQYF
TRBD2	NA	TRBJ2-1	TRBV9	TGTGCCAGCAGCCCCTGGGGGGGTACGGACAATGAGCAGTTCTTC	CASSPWGGTDNEQFF
TRBD1	few	TRBJ1-1	TRBV6-1	TGTGCCAGCAGTGAAGGGATCCCGGGACAGTCTGAAGCTTTCTTT	CASSEGIPGQSEAFF
NA	NA	TRBJ1-2	TRBV5-1	TGCGCCAGCAGCCCCGAAAGCCCGTATGGCTACACCTTC	CASSPESPYGYTF
NA	few	TRBJ1-1	TRBV3-1/TRBV3-2	TGTGCCAGCAGCAGGCCGGGACAAGTGAACACTGAAGCTTTCTTT	CASSRPGQVNTEAFF
TRBD1	NA	TRBJ1-1	TRBV5-6	TGTGCCAGCAGCCTAATCGACAGGGAGAACACTGAAGCTTTCTTT	CASSLIDRENTEAFF
NA	few	TRBJ1-6	TRBV5-5	TGTGCCAGCAGTAGATCAGAATCCTATAATTCACCCCTCCACTTT	CASSRSESYNSPLHF
TRBD1	once	TRBJ2-3	TRBV24-1	TGTGCCACCAGTGACCCTCGGGTACAGGGGGGCCGGGATACGCAGTATTTT	CATSDPRVQGGRDTQYF
NA	NA	TRBJ1-5	TRBV19	TGTGCCAGTAGTATAGATCAGGCCTCCACCCAGCATTTT	CASSIDQASTQHF
NA	NA	TRBJ1-1	TRBV7-8	TGTGCCAGCAGCTCCTCTCGGAACACTGAAGCTTTCTTT	CASSSSRNTEAFF
TRBD1	NA	TRBJ2-5	TRBV5-1	TGCGCCAGCAGCCCCGGGACAGTGGCGCAAGAGACCCAGTACTTC	CASSPGTVAQETQYF
NA	NA	TRBJ2-7	TRBV30	TGTGCCTGGAGCGCAGGGATCGAGCAGTACTTC	CAWSAGIEQYF
TRBD1	NA	TRBJ2-5	TRBV5-8	TGTGCCAGCAGGAAGGGACAGGGGTTGGAGACCCAGTACTTC	CASRKGQGLETQYF
TRBD2	NA	TRBJ2-1	TRBV3-1/TRBV3-2	TGTGCCAGCAGCCAAGGGCTAGCGGGGGACCGAAGAGGTGAGCAGTTCTTC	CASSQGLAGDRRGEQFF
NA	NA	TRBJ1-2	TRBV15	TGTGCCACCAGCAGGAGGGACGGAATAAACTATGGCTACACCTTC	CATSRRDGINYGYTF
NA	NA	TRBJ2-5	TRBV12-5	TGTGCTAGTGGTTTGCTCCCGGGAAAAGAGACCCAGTACTTC	CASGLLPGKETQYF
NA	NA	TRBJ1-2	TRBV2	TGTGCCAGCAGTCCACAGTGGGGCGCTTACTATGGCTACACCTTC	CASSPQWGAYYGYTF
NA	NA	TRBJ2-6	TRBV13	TGTGCCAGCAGCTTATCCCCCCTCCGATCCTCTGGGGCCAACGTCCTGACTTTC	CASSLSPLRSSGANVLTF
NA	once	TRBJ1-4	TRBV7-9	TGTGCCAGCAGCTTAGCGCAGGATAGTGAAAAACTGTTTTTT	CASSLAQDSEKLFF
TRBD2	NA	TRBJ2-2	TRBV5-8	TGTGCCAGCAGCTTGCCCCGAGCGGGGACGGATACCGGGGAGCTGTTTTTT	CASSLPRAGTDTGELFF
TRBD1	NA	TRBJ1-1	TRBV5-1	TGCGCCAGCAGCAGACAGACAGGGGCGAACACTGAAGCTTTCTTT	CASSRQTGANTEAFF